The present T cell receptor (beta chain) was sequenced within a study of blood T cell repertoires in COVID-19. Participants spanned ages roughly 18 to 90 years and resided in some 22 US areas. Germline V gene lookup returns CDR1 GTSNPN and CDR2 SVGIG (reference sequence). The CDR3 is 15 amino acids. J was trimmed by 4 bases and V by 4 bases; bases with no gene match: 10. The data were produced by immunoSEQ multiplex PCR, yet TCRdb's version contains in-frame clones alone and is incomplete. The sample includes 150,000 to 200,000 clones, roughly nine tenths of them seen just once. Sequences were obtained from PBMCs or T cells enriched from blood (not recorded which). The J gene is TRBJ1-1, the V gene TRBV30, with 9 bases lining up with TRBD1. The source is a human donor with acute COVID-19. The donor label of this sample is uncertain. CDR3 DNA sequence: TGTGCCTGGAAATTACCGGGACAGGGAGTCACTGAAGCTTTCTTT. Its translation is CAWKLPGQGVTEAFF.